This passage covers 31 T cell receptor beta chains from one sample sequenced in a study of T-cell memory formation after mild COVID-19. TCRdb reprocessed the 5' RACE reads via MiXCR and lists one record per CDR3 protein. The sample lists approximately 270,000 distinct CDR3 sequences; around 15% were seen once. Sequenced: PBMCs or a T cell subset sorted from them (not recorded which). The receptors were sampled from a young man who had mild COVID-19 (a few samples of this study predate the infection). Cell type and time point are not known.

In this sample, this clonotype turned up many times. The rearrangement links TRBV7-2 to TRBJ1-3, with a possible D match to TRBD1 (5 bases). The CDR3 is 12 amino acids. The V end was cut by 5 bases, the J end by 14 bases, with 16 bases between. The germline CDR1 and CDR2 sequences are SGHTA and FQGNSA. The chain's CDR3 is CASSPGNPGVYF. CDR3 nucleotides: TGTGCCAGCAGCCCGGGGAATCCGGGGGTATATTTT.

This clonotype was counted a few times. The rearrangement uses TRBV5-1 and TRBJ1-1, with unresolved D. The CDR3 length is 13 residues. Germline CDR1 and CDR2: SGHRS and YFSETQ. The ends were cut back, 5 bases at V and 5 bases at J, with 13 bases in the middle. CDR3 in amino acids: CASRSPARTEAFF. CDR3 DNA: TGCGCCAGCAGATCTCCGGCTCGGACTGAAGCTTTCTTT.

The V and J genes are TRBV6-5 and TRBJ2-3, with a tentative D call TRBD2 (5 bases). Trimming took 5 bases from V and 5 from J, leaving 8 bases between them. The CDR3 is 12 amino acids. Germline lookup yields CDR1 MNHEY and CDR2 SVGAGI. This CDR3 is CASSDRGDTQYF. CDR3 DNA sequence: TGTGCCAGCAGTGACCGGGGAGATACGCAGTATTTT.

In its sample, this clonotype was seen a few times. The chain links TRBV20-1 to TRBJ2-1, with D unclear. Germline CDR1 is DFQATT and CDR2 is SNEGSKA (reference sequence). The V end lost 6 bases, the J end lost 9 bases, and 9 bases lay between the germline ends. This CDR3 spans 10 amino acids. The CDR3: CSAHFGEQFF. In nucleotides, the CDR3 is TGCAGTGCGCATTTCGGTGAGCAGTTCTTC.

This clonotype was picked up a small number of times. The V gene is TRBV5-5, the J gene TRBJ1-4; TRBD1 aligns across 9 bases. The CDR3 contains 13 residues. Per the germline V gene, CDR1 is SGHKS and CDR2 is YYEKEE (reference sequence). V gave up 5 bases and J gave up 8 bases; unmatched junction bases: 4. DNA for the CDR3: TGTGCCAGCAGGCCCGGGACAGGGGAAAAACTGTTTTTT. It encodes CASRPGTGEKLFF.

In this sample, this clonotype turned up many times. Here the CDR3 reads CSARPSPTGGDEQYF. The CDR3 coding sequence is TGCAGTGCTAGACCCTCCCCTACCGGGGGAGACGAGCAGTACTTC. This chain joins TRBV20-1 and TRBJ2-7, with D perhaps matching TRBD2 (6 bases). CDR3 length equals 15 residues. The V gene's germline CDR1 is DFQATT and CDR2 SNEGSKA (reference sequence). V shed 2 bases and J shed 5 bases, with 19 bases lying between them.

V is TRBV29-1 and J is TRBJ2-1, with 7 bases aligning to TRBD1. The CDR3 sequence is 15 residues long. J gave up 8 bases and V 6 bases, and 16 bases lay outside the gene matches. Germline V gives CDR1 SQVTM, CDR2 ANQGSEA. Here the CDR3 reads CSVQNRDSGGHEQFF. In DNA, the CDR3 is TGCAGCGTGCAAAACCGGGACAGTGGGGGCCATGAGCAGTTCTTC.

This clonotype was seen more than once but under ten times. V and J are TRBV12-3 or TRBV12-4 and TRBJ1-1; D is perhaps TRBD1 (5 bases). This CDR3 has 14 amino acids. V was trimmed by 6 bases and J by 4 bases, leaving 15 bases between them. The CDR3 DNA is TGTGCCAGCAGCCTGACGCGGAGGGGCACTGAAGCTTTCTTT. This gives the protein CASSLTRRGTEAFF.

A few counts support this clonotype. The J gene is TRBJ2-4, the V gene TRBV12-3 or TRBV12-4; unclear D gene. The CDR3 spans 16 residues. V lost 3 bases and J 0 bases, leaving 12 bases between the germline ends. CDR3 coding DNA: TGTGCCAGCAGTTTCAGGCTGGCCCTAGCCAAAAACATTCAGTACTTC. Translation: CASSFRLALAKNIQYF.

The J gene is TRBJ2-1, the V gene TRBV4-3; D tentatively reads TRBD1 or TRBD2 (5 bases each). Trimming cost V 0 bases and J 10 bases, with 10 bases left between them. CDR1 and CDR2 from the germline V gene are LGHNA and YSLEER. The CDR3 covers 13 residues. The CDR3 DNA sequence: TGCGCCAGCAGCCAAGATCGGGGCCGGGAGCAGTTCTTC. It translates to CASSQDRGREQFF.

The chain couples TRBV18 to TRBJ1-5; 7 bases align to TRBD1. The CDR3 spans 17 residues. Losses at the gene ends were 0 bases for V and 3 bases for J; bases not matched to a gene: 8. Germline lookup yields CDR1 KGHSH and CDR2 LQKENI. CDR3 bases: TGTGCCAGCTCACCACCGAGCGGGACAGCTTTCAATCAGCCCCAGCATTTT. Its translation: CASSPPSGTAFNQPQHF.

This chain connects TRBV7-9 to TRBJ2-1; 11 nucleotides align to TRBD2. Per the germline V gene, CDR1 is SEHNR and CDR2 is FQNEAQ (reference sequence). This CDR3 spans 15 amino acids. V was pared by 5 bases and J by 7 bases, with 7 bases of the junction left unmatched. Written as DNA, the CDR3 is TGTGCCAGCAGCACGGTAGCGGGGGGGTTGAATGAGCAGTTCTTC. This encodes CASSTVAGGLNEQFF.

The rearrangement joins TRBV6-5 to TRBJ2-1, with D possibly matching TRBD2 (6 bases). V was shortened by 5 bases and J by 3 bases, with 8 bases between the two germline ends. Germline-derived CDR1 and CDR2 are MNHEY and SVGAGI. The CDR3 runs to 13 residues. CDR3 nucleotides: TGTGCCAGCAGTCGGGACTTCTACAATGAGCAGTTCTTC. It yields the protein CASSRDFYNEQFF.

This clonotype showed up just a few times. The chain has TRBV7-9 and TRBJ2-1, with 8 positions matching TRBD1. The CDR3 sequence is 15 residues long. The ends lost 5 bases at V and 4 bases at J; junction bases unmatched: 7. Germline V lookup: CDR1 SEHNR, CDR2 FQNEAQ (reference sequence). The CDR3 DNA sequence: TGTGCCAGCAGCCCTGGGACAGGAACATACAATGAGCAGTTCTTC. It is translated as CASSPGTGTYNEQFF.

This clonotype was counted between two and nine times. The V and J genes are TRBV6-2 or TRBV6-3 and TRBJ2-1, with TRBD2 matching over 15 bases. Germline V gene sequence: CDR1 MNHEY, CDR2 SVGEGT. V gave up 7 bases and J gave up 3 bases; unmatched junction bases: 10. CDR3 length equals 18 residues. CDR3 DNA: TGTGCCAGCACTGATACCGGGACTAGCGGGGGGCTCTACAATGAGCAGTTCTTC. This gives the protein CASTDTGTSGGLYNEQFF.

This clonotype was observed many times. The genes are TRBV19 and TRBJ2-2, with D possibly called TRBD1 or TRBD2 (6 bases each). Germline V gene lookup returns CDR1 LNHDA and CDR2 SQIVND (reference sequence). With 4 bases removed from V and 4 bases from J, the gap between germline ends came to 16 bases. This CDR3 is built from 16 residues. The DNA for the CDR3 is TGTGCCAGTAGTACAATCCTCAGGGGAGGCACCGGGGAGCTGTTTTTT. Protein: CASSTILRGGTGELFF. The variable domain in full, completed from reference TRBV19 and TRBJ2-2, reads DGGITQSPKYLFRKEGQNVTLSCEQNLNHDAMYWYRQDPGQGLRLIYYSQIVNDFQKGDIAEGYSVSREKKESFPLTVTSAQKNPTAFYLCASSTILRGGTGELFFGEGSRLTVL.

The CDR3 DNA sequence: TGCGCCAGCAGCCAACCCGGGACAGGGAACGAGCAGTACTTC. Translating gives CASSQPGTGNEQYF. This chain connects TRBV4-1 to TRBJ2-7, with 9 bases matching TRBD1. The V segment lost 2 bases and the J segment 5 bases; nucleotides outside the gene matches: 4. Germline values: CDR1 MGHRA, CDR2 YSYEKL. The CDR3 sequence is 14 residues long.

This chain links TRBV7-2 with TRBJ2-7; D may be TRBD2 (6 bases). The V end lost 6 bases, the J end lost 5 bases, and 14 bases lay between the germline ends. This CDR3 region has 13 residues. The germline CDR1 and CDR2 sequences are SGHTA and FQGNSA. CDR3 amino acids: CASSRGRENEQYF. DNA for the CDR3: TGTGCCAGCAGTCGTGGTCGGGAGAACGAGCAGTACTTC.

This clonotype turned up a few times. V gene TRBV10-2 combines with J gene TRBJ1-1, with a weak D call TRBD1 (6 bases). V was cut by 9 bases and J by 7 bases, with 12 bases left in between. Germline CDR1 and CDR2: WSHSY and SAAADI. CDR3 size: 11 residues. Here the CDR3 reads CASRDTREAFF. As DNA, the CDR3 is TGCGCCAGTCGGGACACCCGTGAAGCTTTCTTT.

The J gene is TRBJ2-1, the V gene TRBV5-1; 9 bases line up with TRBD1. Trimming cost V 4 bases and J 5 bases; bases outside gene matches: 4. CDR1 and CDR2 from the germline V gene are SGHRS and YFSETQ. CDR3 length equals 14 residues. CDR3 region: CASSLRTGDNEQFF. CDR3 sequence (DNA): TGCGCCAGCAGCCTAAGGACAGGGGACAATGAGCAGTTCTTC.

V gene TRBV20-1 combines with J gene TRBJ2-7, with no clear D. Trimming cost V 1 base and J 2 bases, with 12 bases left between them. CDR3 size: 14 residues. The V gene's germline CDR1 is DFQATT and CDR2 SNEGSKA (reference sequence). In DNA, the CDR3 is TGCAGTGCTAGAGGGCGGTCTGGGGCCTACGAGCAGTACTTC. It yields the protein CSARGRSGAYEQYF.

This clonotype has at least ten counts. The rearrangement uses TRBV12-3 or TRBV12-4 and TRBJ2-5; D is undetermined. Trimming left V 7 bases short and J 5 bases short, with 11 bases between. This CDR3 comprises 12 residues. CDR3 sequence: CASTNLGETQYF. Here the CDR3 DNA reads TGTGCCAGCACTAATCTCGGGGAGACCCAGTACTTC.

The chain is built from TRBV12-3 or TRBV12-4 and TRBJ2-7; 8 bases match TRBD1. Trimming removed 5 bases from V and 0 bases from J; junction bases left unmatched: 6. CDR3 length: 15 amino acids. CDR3 loop: CASSPWTGSSYEQYF. In DNA form, the CDR3 reads TGTGCCAGCAGTCCTTGGACAGGGAGCTCCTACGAGCAGTACTTC.

The chain recombines TRBV5-1 with TRBJ2-7; TRBD1 is a possible D gene (5 bases). The CDR3 consists of 13 residues. V was cut by 4 bases and J by 3 bases, with 11 bases left in between. Germline V gene sequence: CDR1 SGHRS, CDR2 YFSETQ. The CDR3 DNA is TGCGCCAGCAGCGGTCTCGACAGCTACGAGCAGTACTTC. Its protein product is CASSGLDSYEQYF.

This clonotype was counted between two and nine times. The rearrangement links TRBV12-3 or TRBV12-4 to TRBJ2-5, with D perhaps given as TRBD1 or TRBD2 (5 bases each). The CDR3 consists of 14 residues. Deletions cut 7 bases from V and 7 bases from J, with 19 bases between. The CDR3 region is CASTRDRLGGTQYF. The CDR3 DNA reads as TGTGCCAGCACTCGGGACCGCTTGGGTGGGACCCAGTACTTC.

The V gene is TRBV6-5, the J gene TRBJ2-3, with D unresolved. CDR1 is MNHEY, CDR2 SVGAGI, per germline. The V end lost 5 bases, the J end lost 2 bases, and 11 bases lay between the germline ends. The CDR3 has 14 residues. Here the CDR3 reads CASSHPRPTDTQYF. DNA for the CDR3: TGTGCCAGCAGTCATCCTCGTCCCACAGATACGCAGTATTTT.

The chain is built from TRBV19 and TRBJ1-1, with TRBD1 identical over 9 bases. The CDR3 contains 14 residues. With V trimmed by 9 bases and J by 1 base, 6 bases remained unmatched. Per germline, CDR1 LNHDA and CDR2 SQIVND (reference sequence). Here the CDR3 reads CASAKGQGNTEAFF. The CDR3 DNA reads as TGTGCCAGCGCTAAGGGACAGGGGAACACTGAAGCTTTCTTT.

This clonotype was counted a few times. The chain links TRBV6-5 to TRBJ1-6; D is possibly TRBD1 (6 bases). Deletions cut 5 bases from V and 13 bases from J, with 15 bases between. This CDR3 region has 13 residues. Germline CDR1 and CDR2: MNHEY and SVGAGI. CDR3 loop: CASSPRGANPLHF. In DNA form, the CDR3 reads TGTGCCAGCAGTCCCCGGGGGGCCAACCCCCTCCACTTT.

V is TRBV28 and J is TRBJ2-7, with D perhaps matching TRBD1 (7 bases). The CDR3 sequence is 15 residues long. Germline-derived CDR1 and CDR2 are MDHEN and SYDVKM. This CDR3 is CDSRGAGGSSYEQYV. In DNA form, the CDR3 reads TGTGACAGCAGGGGGGCAGGGGGTAGCTCCTACGAGCAGTACGTC.

This sequence joins TRBV4-1 and TRBJ2-7, with 10 positions matching TRBD1. This CDR3 has 18 residues. The V segment lost 4 bases and the J segment 1 base; nucleotides outside the gene matches: 13. CDR1 and CDR2 (germline): MGHRA, YSYEKL. The DNA of the CDR3 is TGCGCCAGCAGCCGCGGGGGGTCCCGGGACAGGGGTTCCTACGAGCAGTACTTC. It translates to CASSRGGSRDRGSYEQYF.

This clonotype was counted a few times. Written as DNA, the CDR3 is TGTGCCAGCAGCTTCGGGGAAGGGACCCACTACGAGCAGTACTTC. Residues: CASSFGEGTHYEQYF. V gene TRBV11-2 combines with J gene TRBJ2-7; D is perhaps TRBD1 or TRBD2 (5 bases each). CDR3 length equals 15 residues. The ends were cut back, 3 bases at V and 3 bases at J, with 15 bases in the middle. Germline assignment: CDR1 SGHAT and CDR2 FQNNGV.